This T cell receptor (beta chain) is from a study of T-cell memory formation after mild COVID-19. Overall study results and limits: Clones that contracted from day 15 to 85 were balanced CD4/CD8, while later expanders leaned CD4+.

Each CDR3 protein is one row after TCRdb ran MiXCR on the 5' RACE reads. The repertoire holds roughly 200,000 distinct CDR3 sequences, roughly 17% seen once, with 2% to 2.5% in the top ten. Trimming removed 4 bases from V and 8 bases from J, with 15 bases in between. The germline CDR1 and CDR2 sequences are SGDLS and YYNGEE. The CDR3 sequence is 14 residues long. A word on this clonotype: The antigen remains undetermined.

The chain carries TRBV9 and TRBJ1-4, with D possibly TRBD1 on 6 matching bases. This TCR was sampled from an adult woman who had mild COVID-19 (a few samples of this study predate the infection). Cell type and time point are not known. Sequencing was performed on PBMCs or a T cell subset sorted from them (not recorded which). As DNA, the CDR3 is TGTGCCAGCAGCAACAGGGCTTCACGAGAAAAACTGTTTTTT. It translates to CASSNRASREKLFF.